One sample yielded the 18 T cell receptor beta chains listed below, sequenced in a study of Tregs in tolerant kidney transplant recipients. Related graft donors supplied nonmyeloablative bone marrow transplants, and mixed chimerism was transient. Assay: immunoSEQ multiplex PCR; the TCRdb copy retains only in-frame clones and omits some. Its table lists some 6,000 clones. Sequencing used CD8+ T cells from blood (PBMCs), obtained 12 months after the transplant. Receptors originate from a human patient who received a combined kidney and bone marrow transplant. Some T cells could come from the graft donor.

Judged by frequency, this clone is large. The read stops 3 residues short of the end of the CDR3; the missing end is completed from the germline J gene. The chain uses TRBV4-1 and TRBJ2-7; a weak D match, TRBD1 (5 bases). Trimming removed 1 base at V and 4 bases at J, with 17 bases between. The germline V gene encodes CDR1 MGHRA and CDR2 YSYEKL. This CDR3 has 16 amino acids. CDR3 DNA (partial): TGCGCCAGCAGCCAAGGCCCGCAGGGAAGAATGTACGAG. The encoded protein is CASSQGPQGRMYE. The CDR3 as a whole reads CASSQGPQGRMYEQYF.

CDR3 amino acids: CSVTLLAGNNEQFF. Incomplete CDR3 DNA: TGCAGCGTCACCCTCTTAGCGGGAAACAATGAG. V and J are TRBV29-1 and TRBJ2-1; 8 bases map to TRBD2. From the germline J gene comes the end of the CDR3, since the read stops 3 residues before it. V was clipped by 6 bases and J by 5 bases; unmatched bases: 9. The CDR3 loop spans 14 amino acids. Germline V gene lookup returns CDR1 SQVTM and CDR2 ANQGSEA.

As concerns this clone: The read comes to an end 3 residues before the CDR3 does, leaving the germline J gene to fill in the end. The chain has TRBV20-1 and TRBJ2-7; 7 bases are a match to TRBD1. Germline V gene data show CDR1 as DFQATT and CDR2 as SNEGSKA (reference sequence). CDR3 length: 14 amino acids. V was clipped by 0 bases and J by 4 bases; unmatched bases: 6. The CDR3 sequence is CSARERDSSYEQYF. CDR3 DNA, as far as it was read: TGCAGTGCTAGAGAAAGGGACAGTAGTTACGAG.

CDR3 bases read: TGTGCCAGCAGCGCCGGACACGTTGAG. Its translation is CASSAGHVE. The whole CDR3 sequence reads CASSAGHVEQFF. The chain uses TRBV5-6 and TRBJ2-1, with D possibly being TRBD1 (5 bases). The CDR3 extends 3 residues past the end of the read, so its final part is completed from the germline J gene. Trimming stripped 4 bases from V and 9 bases from J, with 11 bases between. Per the germline V gene, CDR1 is SGHDT and CDR2 is YYEEEE. This CDR3 is 12 amino acids long.

As concerns this clone: Sequencing ends 3 residues short of the CDR3 end; the germline J gene provides the rest. V and J are TRBV20-1 and TRBJ2-6; possibly TRBD1 for D (5 bases). The CDR3 is 14 amino acids. Germline CDR1 and CDR2: DFQATT and SNEGSKA (reference sequence). Trimming removed 3 bases at V and 2 bases at J, with 8 bases between. The CDR3 here is CSARAGTGANVLTF. The part of the CDR3 DNA that was read is TGCAGTGCTAGGGCAGGGACTGGGGCCAACGTC.

On this clone itself: The read falls 3 residues short of the CDR3 end, and the missing part is taken from the germline J gene. The V call is TRBV20-1, the J call TRBJ2-7, with D tentatively TRBD1 (5 bases). V was cut by 6 bases and J by 0 bases, with 15 bases left in between. This CDR3 is built from 14 residues. CDR1 is DFQATT, CDR2 SNEGSKA, per germline (reference sequence). The chain's CDR3 is CSARDSPSSYEQYF. The part of the CDR3 DNA that was read is TGCAGTGCCCGCGACAGCCCAAGCTCCTACGAG.

The CDR3 DNA, read in part, is TGTGCCAGCAGCTTCACCGGGACACTCTACGAG. Protein product: CASSFTGTLYE. The whole CDR3 is CASSFTGTLYEQYF. The V call is TRBV11-2, the J call TRBJ2-7; D may be TRBD1 (6 bases). Read data end 3 residues before the CDR3 end; the end is taken from the germline J gene. The CDR3 length is 14 residues. The germline V gene has CDR1 SGHAT and CDR2 FQNNGV. The V end lost 3 bases, the J end lost 3 bases, and 12 bases lay between the germline ends.

Note on this clone: The read ends 3 residues before the CDR3 terminus; that terminus is restored from the germline J gene. The J gene is TRBJ2-2, the V gene TRBV5-1; 10 bases align to TRBD1. Germline V gene lookup returns CDR1 SGHRS and CDR2 YFSETQ. This CDR3 has 15 amino acids. Trimming at V came to 4 bases and at J to 8 bases, leaving 8 bases not matched to a gene. The sequenced part of the CDR3 DNA is TGCGCCAGCAGCGGGGGGACAGGGGCAACGGGGGAG. Its protein product is CASSGGTGATGE. The CDR3 as a whole reads CASSGGTGATGELFF.

Note on this clone: The read gets to within 3 residues of the CDR3 end, and the germline J gene fills in the rest. The chain carries TRBV6-2 or TRBV6-3 and TRBJ1-5; TRBD1 might be the D (6 bases). CDR3 length equals 13 residues. CDR1 and CDR2 from the germline V gene are MNHEY and SVGEGT. The V and J ends lost 2 bases and 6 bases respectively, with 8 bases between them. CDR3 sequence reads: CASSYGGAQPQHF. CDR3 DNA (partial): TGTGCCAGCAGTTACGGGGGGGCTCAGCCC.

For this clone: Coverage ceases 3 residues before the CDR3 finishes, and the germline J gene fills in the end. The rearrangement joins TRBV7-6 to TRBJ2-7, with a weak D call TRBD1 (6 bases). The CDR3 is 15 residues long. V was shortened by 5 bases and J by 0 bases, with 14 bases between the two germline ends. Germline CDR1 reads SGHVS; CDR2 reads FNYEAQ. The part of the CDR3 DNA that was read is TGTGCCAGCAGCAGAGCTTTGACAGGCTCCTACGAG. This codes for CASSRALTGSYE. The CDR3 as a whole reads CASSRALTGSYEQYF.

In the case of this clone: Read sequence stops 3 residues before the CDR3 end, and the germline J gene provides the missing end. The V and J genes are TRBV5-4 and TRBJ2-7; 7 positions match TRBD1. The length of the CDR3 is 14 residues. The germline gives CDR1 SGHNT, CDR2 YYREEE (reference sequence). The V and J ends lost 3 bases and 4 bases, in that order; junction bases with no gene match: 7. CDR3 residues: CASSYAAGGYEQYF. The sequenced part of the CDR3 DNA is TGTGCCAGCAGCTATGCAGCAGGGGGTTACGAG.

On this clone: The sequenced fragment ends 3 residues before the CDR3 boundary, so the rest is inferred from the germline J gene. The V call is TRBV5-1, the J call TRBJ2-2, with D perhaps matching TRBD2 (5 bases). Germline V lookup: CDR1 SGHRS, CDR2 YFSETQ. The V end was cut by 3 bases, the J end by 0 bases, with 9 bases between. CDR3 length: 15 amino acids. CDR3 DNA, as far as it was read: TGCGCCAGCAGCTCTACTAGATCGAACACCGGGGAG. This translates into CASSSTRSNTGE. The whole CDR3 protein reads CASSSTRSNTGELFF.

About this clone: With the read ending 3 residues before the CDR3 end, the germline J gene is used to fill in that end. The chain uses TRBV11-3 and TRBJ2-2; D gene unclear. The germline gives CDR1 SGHNT, CDR2 YENEEA. The ends were cut back, 5 bases at V and 3 bases at J, with 7 bases in the middle. The CDR3 loop spans 13 amino acids. The CDR3 bases that were read are TGTGCCAGCAGCCTAAAATACACCGGGGAG. As protein: CASSLKYTGE. The complete CDR3 reads CASSLKYTGELFF.

The DNA read from the CDR3 is TGTGCCAGCAATCAACTAGCGGGGACCTACAATGAG. Protein: CASNQLAGTYNE. In full, the CDR3 is CASNQLAGTYNEQFF. The chain combines TRBV28 with TRBJ2-1; 10 bases align to TRBD2. The read halts 3 residues ahead of the CDR3 end, with the missing end drawn from the germline J gene. The J segment lost 2 bases and the V segment lost 7 bases, leaving 5 bases of the junction unmatched. The CDR3 extends over 15 amino acids. In germline, CDR1 is MDHEN, CDR2 SYDVKM.

A remark on this clone: The CDR3 end falls 3 residues outside the read, so it is completed with the germline J gene. J is TRBJ1-5 and V is TRBV10-2, with a tentative D call TRBD1 (6 bases). This CDR3 region has 20 residues. Germline assignment: CDR1 WSHSY and CDR2 SAAADI. V was shortened by 4 bases and J by 0 bases, with 25 bases between the two germline ends. The CDR3 here is CASSGGGRSTTPYSNQPQHF. The covered CDR3 bases are TGCGCCAGCAGTGGGGGGGGGCGCTCCACCACGCCCTATAGCAATCAGCCC.

With regard to this clone: The sequence runs out 3 residues before the end of the CDR3; the remainder is reconstructed from the germline J gene. Other DNA sequences in this sample translate to the same CDR3. The rearrangement links TRBV11-2 to TRBJ2-7; 10 bases agree with TRBD1. The germline CDR1 and CDR2 sequences are SGHAT and FQNNGV. This CDR3 is 14 amino acids long. V was pared by 3 bases and J by 3 bases, with 2 bases of the junction left unmatched. Partial CDR3 DNA: TGTGCCAGCAGCTTGGACAGGGGGGGCTACGAG. Protein product: CASSLDRGGYE. The whole CDR3 is CASSLDRGGYEQYF.

The CDR3 loop is CASSAAGGYNEQFF. The DNA read from the CDR3 is TGTGCCAGCAGCGCAGCGGGGGGATACAATGAG. The V and J genes are TRBV27 and TRBJ2-1, with 9 nucleotides matching TRBD2. Read data end 3 residues before the CDR3 end; the end is taken from the germline J gene. The CDR3 extends over 14 amino acids. The germline V gene encodes CDR1 MNHEY and CDR2 SMNVEV (reference sequence). J was trimmed by 4 bases and V by 6 bases; bases with no gene match: 4.

On this clone itself: The sequence runs out 3 residues before the end of the CDR3; the remainder is reconstructed from the germline J gene. The rearrangement joins TRBV9 to TRBJ2-5; a weak D match, TRBD1 (7 bases). Germline-derived CDR1 and CDR2 are SGDLS and YYNGEE. This CDR3 comprises 15 residues. The V end was cut by 0 bases, the J end by 4 bases, with 13 bases between. CDR3 protein: CASSVEGGQSETQYF. CDR3 DNA (partial): TGTGCCAGCAGCGTAGAGGGGGGACAGTCAGAGACC.